These 10 T cell receptor beta chains were sequenced from one sample in a study of blood T cell repertoires in COVID-19. Produced via immunoSEQ multiplex PCR; TCRdb's table is partial and in-frame only. The repertoire has some 530,000 clones, approximately 85% of them found once; the top ten carry about 3%. Source material: peripheral blood. Receptors were obtained from a human donor in a cohort sampled during active COVID-19.

The chain has TRBV5-8 and TRBJ2-1; tentative D call: TRBD2 (6 bases). Germline V CDR1 and CDR2: SGHTS, YDEGEE. CDR3 length: 16 residues. V was clipped by 6 bases and J by 5 bases, with 21 bases between them. The CDR3 DNA is TGTGCCAGCACCTGGAGGGCATGGCTTAATAACAATGAGCAGTTCTTC. Protein product: CASTWRAWLNNNEQFF.

The rearrangement links TRBV5-6 to TRBJ2-7, with D possibly matching TRBD1 (5 bases). The V end lost 2 bases, the J end lost 2 bases, and 17 bases lay between the germline ends. Germline V gene sequence: CDR1 SGHDT, CDR2 YYEEEE. The CDR3 is 16 residues long. CDR3 DNA: TGTGCCAGCAGCTTTTTAGGGGCGGTCCCCCCCTACGAGCAGTACTTC. Residues: CASSFLGAVPPYEQYF.

The chain is built from TRBV5-1 and TRBJ1-1; D is perhaps TRBD1 (5 bases). Germline V CDR1 and CDR2: SGHRS, YFSETQ. The CDR3 loop spans 14 amino acids. The V gene lost 0 bases and the J gene lost 2 bases, with 8 bases spanning the gap. The CDR3 sequence is CASSLDRPNTEAFF. DNA of the CDR3: TGCGCCAGCAGCTTGGACAGGCCAAACACTGAAGCTTTCTTT.

V gene TRBV5-4 combines with J gene TRBJ1-6; the D is unclear. Trimming stripped 4 bases from V and 7 bases from J, with 9 bases between. This CDR3 is 13 amino acids long. Germline V CDR1 and CDR2: SGHNT, YYREEE (reference sequence). DNA for the CDR3: TGTGCCAGCAGCGCGGGCTCAAATTCACCCCTCCACTTT. As protein: CASSAGSNSPLHF.

A remark on this clone: Within the sample, other DNA sequences also encode this same CDR3. V gene TRBV9 combines with J gene TRBJ1-1; D is uncertain. Germline V CDR1 and CDR2: SGDLS, YYNGEE. V was cut by 0 bases and J by 2 bases, with 8 bases left in between. The CDR3 loop spans 14 amino acids. DNA of the CDR3: TGTGCCAGCAGCGTAGGACACACAAACACTGAAGCTTTCTTT. Protein sequence: CASSVGHTNTEAFF.

In this sample, this clone turned up a few times. The chain has TRBV7-2 and TRBJ1-1; no firm D call. Germline-derived CDR1 and CDR2 are SGHTA and FQGNSA. The length of the CDR3 is 15 residues. V shed 6 bases and J shed 0 bases, with 14 bases lying between them. CDR3 bases: TGTGCCAGCAGGGTATTTGCGGTGATGAACACTGAAGCTTTCTTT. This codes for CASRVFAVMNTEAFF.

CDR3 sequence: CSASEVQGAFF. In nucleotides, the CDR3 is TGCAGTGCTAGTGAGGTTCAGGGAGCTTTCTTT. The V gene is TRBV20-1, the J gene TRBJ1-1; perhaps TRBD1 as D (5 bases). V was cut by 3 bases and J by 10 bases, with 12 bases left in between. Germline loops: CDR1 DFQATT, CDR2 SNEGSKA (reference sequence). The CDR3 sequence is 11 residues long.

This chain uses TRBV11-3 with TRBJ2-1; a possible D gene is TRBD2 (6 bases). Germline V lookup: CDR1 SGHNT, CDR2 YENEEA. The CDR3 loop spans 15 amino acids. Trimming took off 5 bases at V and 9 bases at J, with 20 bases between the two ends. CDR3 region: CASSARDSWGSEQFF. The DNA for the CDR3 is TGTGCCAGCAGCGCGCGGGACTCCTGGGGGAGTGAGCAGTTCTTC.

The chain joins TRBV29-1 to TRBJ2-3; D gene unclear. CDR3 size: 14 residues. V shed 3 bases and J shed 1 base, with 11 bases lying between them. The V gene's germline CDR1 is SQVTM and CDR2 ANQGSEA. The CDR3 region is CSVDVGSGTDTQYF. The CDR3 nucleotides read TGCAGCGTTGATGTCGGGTCAGGCACAGATACGCAGTATTTT.

The chain recombines TRBV15 with TRBJ1-3; D ambiguous. Germline-derived CDR1 and CDR2 are LNHNV and YYDKDF (reference sequence). The V end lost 5 bases, the J end lost 4 bases, and 15 bases lay between the germline ends. The CDR3 is made up of 15 amino acids. In DNA, the CDR3 is TGTGCCACCAGCCCGGGGAGGGTGGGAGGAAACACCATATATTTT. It translates to CATSPGRVGGNTIYF.